Below, one TCR beta chain is given with its context. No antigen is known for it. This sample is drawn from a study of OX40 agonist ivuxolimab in advanced cancers. Study in general: Clinicians treated patients with ivuxolimab, an agonistic anti-OX40 (CD134) antibody. The mean age was roughly 60 years, ranging from about 20 to 85, with over 70% of participants male. Study outcomes and limitations: Clonal expansion from baseline to week 6 occurred in both CD4+ and CD8+ T cells.

Here immunoSEQ multiplex PCR was the method, and the copy in TCRdb shows in-frame clones only, minus some. The table includes more than 40,000 clones, roughly 84% detected once. CDR1 MNHEY and CDR2 SMNVEV come from the germline V gene (reference sequence). The CDR3 loop spans 15 amino acids. V lost 2 bases to trimming and J lost 1 base, with 11 bases between them. The source material was CD4+ or CD8+ T cells sorted from blood, sampled in a trial of the OX40 agonist ivuxolimab. The sequence was obtained from an adult with an advanced solid tumor such as melanoma, head and neck, liver or kidney cancer. This chain uses TRBV27 with TRBJ1-1, with D possibly TRBD1 on 5 matching bases. This chain's CDR3 is CASSLAGPSNTEAFF. CDR3 in DNA: TGTGCCAGCAGTTTAGCGGGACCCTCGAACACTGAAGCTTTCTTT.